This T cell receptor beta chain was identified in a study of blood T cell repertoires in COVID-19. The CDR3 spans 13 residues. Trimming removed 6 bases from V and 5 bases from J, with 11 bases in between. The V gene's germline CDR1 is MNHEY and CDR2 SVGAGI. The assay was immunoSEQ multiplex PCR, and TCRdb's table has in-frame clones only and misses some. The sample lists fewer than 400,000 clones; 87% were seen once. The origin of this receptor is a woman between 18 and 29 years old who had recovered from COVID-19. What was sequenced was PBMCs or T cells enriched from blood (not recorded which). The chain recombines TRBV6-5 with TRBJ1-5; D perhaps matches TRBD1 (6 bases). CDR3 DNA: TGTGCCAGCAGACGGGACACCGATCAGCCCCAGCATTTT. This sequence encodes CASRRDTDQPQHF.